One and the same sample provided the 16 T cell receptor beta chains below, sequenced in a study of post-analysis software for immune sequencing data (dated by TCRdb to between 2014 and 2016). The research as a whole found: Patients showed significantly higher frequencies than controls for a few TRBV segments, among them TRBV5-6, TRBV5-1 and TRBV20-1.

Their target antigens are unknown. Library preparation was by PCR. The sequencing machine was an Illumina HiSeq 2500. Unique molecular identifiers were incorporated into TCR beta cDNA libraries to reduce PCR and sequencing biases. In-frame beta chains were kept once TCRdb had trimmed the public reads at Q25 with fastp and called clones with MiXCR. Every entry covers one CDR3 protein and lists the most common genes and DNA from its rows. In all, the sample holds around 770,000 distinct CDR3 sequences, and about half of those were seen once. The ten largest make up roughly 4.4% of the sample. The source material was blood. Receptors were obtained from a girl under 18 with multiple sclerosis.

The genes are TRBV5-1 and TRBJ2-1, with 9 bases lining up with TRBD2. The trim removed 4 bases at V and 3 bases at J, leaving 8 bases unmatched. There are 16 residues in the CDR3. CDR1 and CDR2 from the germline V gene are SGHRS and YFSETQ. The CDR3 nucleotides are TGCGCCAGCAGCCCAGGGGCTAGCGGGATCTACAATGAGCAGTTCTTC. This gives the protein CASSPGASGIYNEQFF.

The V call is TRBV5-4, the J call TRBJ2-4; D may be TRBD1 (5 bases). The J call may be mistaken, given a closer DNA end match to TRBJ2-7. CDR1 SGHNT and CDR2 YYREEE come from the germline V gene (reference sequence). This CDR3 spans 14 amino acids. In DNA form, the CDR3 reads TGTGCCAGCAGCTTCGCAGGGAATCTCCTCGAGCAGTACTTC. The encoded protein is CASSFAGNLLEQYF.

The chain combines TRBV20-1 with TRBJ1-1; tentative D call: TRBD1 (5 bases). The V gene lost 1 base and the J gene lost 3 bases, with 21 bases spanning the gap. From germline, CDR1 is DFQATT and CDR2 SNEGSKA (reference sequence). CDR3 length: 17 residues. CDR3 in amino acids: CSARGGTQGFEDTEAFF. CDR3 bases: TGCAGTGCTAGAGGCGGGACCCAGGGTTTCGAGGACACTGAAGCTTTCTTT.

In its sample, this clonotype was seen a few times. This rearrangement joins TRBV5-8 to TRBJ2-1, with a tentative D call TRBD2 (5 bases). The CDR3 totals 16 residues. The V end lost 10 bases, the J end lost 4 bases, and 24 bases lay between the germline ends. Looked up from germline, CDR1 is SGHTS and CDR2 is YDEGEE. The CDR3 nucleotides are TGTGCCGGCCTGTCAAGGGCGGGCACAACATACAATGAGCAGTTCTTC. This translates into CAGLSRAGTTYNEQFF. The whole variable domain, remainder taken from reference TRBV5-8 and TRBJ2-1, is EAGVTQSPTHLIKTRGQQATLRCSPISGHTSVYWYQQALGLGLQFLLWYDEGEERNRGNFPPRFSGRQFPNYSSELNVNALELEDSALYLCAGLSRAGTTYNEQFFGPGTRLTVL.

The table lists this clonotype with many counts. One end of the junction fails to match germline, which may point to a read error. The gene calls are TRBV7-2 and TRBJ2-7, with TRBD1 as a possible D gene (6 bases). The CDR3 has 13 amino acids. Germline CDR1 SGHTA, CDR2 FQGNSA. The CDR3 loop is CASSLGTNYEQYF. For the CDR3, the DNA is TGTGCCAGCAGTTTAGGGACAAACTACGAGCAGTACTTC.

This clonotype occurred a few times. The rearrangement links TRBV28 to TRBJ2-5, with D possibly TRBD2 on 6 matching bases. The germline CDR1 and CDR2 sequences are MDHEN and SYDVKM. CDR3 length equals 15 residues. V was trimmed by 2 bases and J by 2 bases, leaving 12 bases between them. This CDR3 reads CASSLRLVPQETQYF. CDR3 coding DNA: TGTGCCAGCAGTTTAAGACTAGTACCGCAAGAGACCCAGTACTTC.

The chain combines TRBV20-1 with TRBJ2-3; D is unclear. CDR1 DFQATT and CDR2 SNEGSKA come from the germline V gene (reference sequence). V lost 6 bases and J 7 bases, leaving 14 bases between the germline ends. The CDR3 runs to 12 residues. In DNA, the CDR3 is TGCAGTGCCCGACCACGGGTACATACGCAGTATTTT. The encoded protein is CSARPRVHTQYF.

The chain couples TRBV5-1 to TRBJ1-2; D possibly corresponds to TRBD1 (5 bases). The V gene lost 0 bases and the J gene lost 7 bases, with 7 bases spanning the gap. Per germline, CDR1 SGHRS and CDR2 YFSETQ. This CDR3 is 12 amino acids long. The CDR3: CASSLDGAGYTF. In DNA form, the CDR3 reads TGCGCCAGCAGCTTGGATGGGGCTGGCTACACCTTC.

The sample holds a few counts of this clonotype. The chain joins TRBV12-3 or TRBV12-4 to TRBJ2-1; unclear D gene. The V end was cut by 6 bases, the J end by 10 bases, with 13 bases between. This CDR3 has 12 amino acids. The CDR3 DNA reads as TGTGCCAGCAGCCCCACCCCCCCGGAGCAGTTCTTC. This gives the protein CASSPTPPEQFF.

The DNA of the CDR3 is TGCAGTGCACGACTAGCGGACCTCTCCTACGAGCAGTACTTC. Protein: CSARLADLSYEQYF. The chain is built from TRBV20-1 and TRBJ2-5, with TRBD2 matching 9 bases. The J call could be wrong; TRBJ2-7 is a better fit for the DNA end. The CDR3 is 14 residues long. Germline V gene lookup returns CDR1 DFQATT and CDR2 SNEGSKA (reference sequence).

V and J are TRBV6-5 and TRBJ2-1; TRBD2 agrees at 8 bases. The CDR3 sequence is 16 residues long. Germline-derived CDR1 and CDR2 are MNHEY and SVGAGI. J gave up 4 bases and V 2 bases, and 7 bases lay outside the gene matches. In nucleotides, the CDR3 is TGTGCCAGCAGTTACGGGGTCGGGAGGGGTTACAATGAGCAGTTCTTC. Translated: CASSYGVGRGYNEQFF.

In the case of this clonotype: One end of the junction fails to match germline, which may point to a read error. The CDR3 DNA reads TGTGCCGGCAGCTCAGGCAGTGAAAAACTGTTTTTT. Translation: CAGSSGSEKLFF. The V gene is TRBV7-2, the J gene TRBJ1-4; D not certain. Germline CDR1 reads SGHTA; CDR2 reads FQGNSA. This CDR3 contains 12 residues. Filled out from reference TRBV7-2 and TRBJ1-4, the complete variable domain reads GAGVSQSPSNKVTEKGKDVELRCDPISGHTALYWYRQSLGQGLEFLIYFQGNSAPDKSGLPSDRFSAERTGGSVSTLTIQRTQQEDSAVYLCAGSSGSEKLFFGSGTQLSVL.

V usage is TRBV20-1 and J usage is TRBJ1-1; D unclear. The CDR3 contains 14 residues. V gave up 0 bases and J gave up 5 bases, with 13 bases separating them. CDR1 and CDR2 (germline): DFQATT, SNEGSKA (reference sequence). The CDR3 coding sequence is TGCAGTGCTAGAGATATAAGGAGGAGTACTGAAGCTTTCTTT. As protein: CSARDIRRSTEAFF.

This chain connects TRBV7-2 to TRBJ2-4; tentative D call: TRBD2 (6 bases). CDR1 is SGHTA and CDR2 is FQGNSA in the germline V gene. The CDR3 is 16 amino acids. The V end was cut by 1 base, the J end by 2 bases, with 12 bases between. Written as DNA, the CDR3 is TGTGCCAGCAGCTTAGGGGGAGGCGGGACCAAAAACATTCAGTACTTC. Amino acids: CASSLGGGGTKNIQYF.

CDR3 region: CSVANQFPWDEQFF. The CDR3 bases are TGCAGCGTTGCCAACCAGTTTCCTTGGGATGAGCAGTTCTTC. This rearrangement joins TRBV29-1 to TRBJ2-1; unclear D gene. Germline-derived CDR1 and CDR2 are SQVTM and ANQGSEA. The ends were cut back, 4 bases at V and 8 bases at J, with 18 bases in the middle. The CDR3 is made up of 14 amino acids.

V gene TRBV9 combines with J gene TRBJ1-2, with unresolved D. This CDR3 region has 13 residues. V was cut by 0 bases and J by 4 bases, with 7 bases left in between. Germline V gene data show CDR1 as SGDLS and CDR2 as YYNGEE. The CDR3 loop reads CASSVGGPYGYTF. The DNA of the CDR3 is TGTGCCAGCAGCGTAGGCGGACCCTATGGCTACACCTTC.